Below, one T cell receptor beta chain is given with its context. Libraries were prepared by immunoSEQ multiplex PCR; TCRdb keeps only in-frame clonotypes and omits some of them. The sample gives about 110,000 clones, 90% to 95% of which show up once; about 1.5% is in the top ten. This entry is derived from a study of T cells after somatic rescue of genetic block. The sequenced sample was peripheral blood mononuclear cells (PBMCs). This TCR derives from a woman aged 18-30 years.

This CDR3 is CASSQEPQGPAGNTIYF. The CDR3 DNA is TGCGCCAGCAGCCAAGAACCACAGGGGCCCGCTGGAAACACCATATATTTT. This chain uses TRBV4-1 with TRBJ1-3; TRBD1 matches at 7 bases. V lost 0 bases and J lost 2; bases outside the gene matches: 7. The germline gives CDR1 MGHRA, CDR2 YSYEKL. This CDR3 is built from 17 residues.